The 28 T cell receptor beta chains given below trace back to one sample, sequenced in a study of CD8+CD57+ T cells in acquired aplastic anemia. Patients chosen for sequencing had shown CD8+CD57+ cell expansion by flow cytometry. Investigators profiled TCR beta VDJ and CDR3 from genomic DNA template. TCRdb ran MiXCR on the reads and lists one entry per CDR3 protein. The sample yields some 200,000 distinct CDR3 sequences, roughly half seen once. What was sequenced was sorted CD4+, CD8+, or CD8+CD57+ T cells (not recorded which) from PBMCs. These TCRs come from a human donor with aplastic anemia.

V and J are TRBV5-5 and TRBJ2-7; no reliable D call. Germline assignment: CDR1 SGHKS and CDR2 YYEKEE (reference sequence). The germline V and J ends were trimmed by 4 bases and 6 bases, with 8 bases remaining between them. CDR3 length: 11 amino acids. CDR3 sequence (DNA): TGTGCCAGCAGCCTAGAGCGCGAGCAGTACTTC. Translated, it gives CASSLEREQYF.

The chain recombines TRBV5-6 with TRBJ1-6, with a tentative D call TRBD1 (6 bases). The CDR3 totals 12 residues. Trimming took 4 bases from V and 12 from J, leaving 11 bases between them. CDR1 is SGHDT, CDR2 YYEEEE, per germline. The CDR3: CASSRGAGPLHF. The CDR3 DNA is TGTGCCAGCAGCCGGGGGGCCGGACCCCTCCACTTT.

This clonotype was observed a single time. This chain uses TRBV2 with TRBJ1-1; a possible D gene is TRBD1 (5 bases). This CDR3 is 16 amino acids long. The germline V and J ends were trimmed by 1 base and 6 bases, with 18 bases remaining between them. From germline, CDR1 is SNHLY and CDR2 FYNNEI. The CDR3 coding sequence is TGTGCCAGCAGTGAAGATTTTCGGACACAGTACCCTGAAGCTTTCTTT. Translating gives CASSEDFRTQYPEAFF.

This clonotype was picked up many times. This chain joins TRBV12-3 or TRBV12-4 and TRBJ2-1; D is undetermined. Trimming left V 6 bases short and J 5 bases short, with 20 bases between. This CDR3 has 16 residues. The CDR3 DNA reads TGTGCCAGCAGCCTAAGGGTGGCGGCCGCCCACAATGAGCAGTTCTTC. Encoded protein: CASSLRVAAAHNEQFF.

The rearrangement links TRBV20-1 to TRBJ2-5; maybe TRBD2 (5 bases). Germline values: CDR1 DFQATT, CDR2 SNEGSKA (reference sequence). The V gene lost 0 bases and the J gene lost 5 bases, with 19 bases spanning the gap. The CDR3 sequence is 16 residues long. CDR3 nucleotide sequence: TGCAGTGCTAGAGATCTTACGAGGGCAAAGAGTGAGACCCAGTACTTC. Translated, it gives CSARDLTRAKSETQYF.

This clonotype was picked up many times. This chain uses TRBV2 with TRBJ1-6; no firm D call. V lost 0 bases to trimming and J lost 7 bases, with 13 bases between them. The CDR3 is 16 amino acids. CDR1 SNHLY and CDR2 FYNNEI come from the germline V gene. The CDR3 reads CASSEAGGRQNSPLHF. The CDR3 coding sequence is TGTGCCAGCAGTGAAGCAGGAGGGCGCCAGAATTCACCCCTCCACTTT.

The chain is built from TRBV3-1 and TRBJ1-5, with 7 positions matching TRBD1. The CDR3 contains 16 residues. Per germline, CDR1 LGHDT and CDR2 YNNKEL (reference sequence). V trimming: 4 bases; J trimming: 6 bases; junction bases outside the gene matches: 12. The CDR3 bases are TGTGCCAGCAGCCGGGCGGGCACAGGGGAAAGTCAGCCCCAGCATTTT. Its protein is CASSRAGTGESQPQHF. The full variable domain, its missing parts supplied by reference TRBV3-1 and TRBJ1-5, is DTAVSQTPKYLVTQMGNDKSIKCEQNLGHDTMYWYKQDSKKFLKIMFSYNNKELIINETVPNRFSPKSPDKAHLNLHINSLELGDSAVYFCASSRAGTGESQPQHFGDGTRLSIL.

This clonotype was observed once. In DNA form, the CDR3 reads TGTGCCAGCAGCATACGACAGGGGGTCCAAGCTTTCTTT. The encoded protein is CASSIRQGVQAFF. The chain links TRBV7-2 to TRBJ1-1, with TRBD1 identical over 9 bases. V shed 5 bases and J 9 bases; nucleotides not matched to a gene: 7. The CDR3 extends over 13 amino acids. CDR1 is SGHTA and CDR2 is FQGNSA in the germline V gene. The full variable domain, completed using reference TRBV7-2 and TRBJ1-1, is GAGVSQSPSNKVTEKGKDVELRCDPISGHTALYWYRQSLGQGLEFLIYFQGNSAPDKSGLPSDRFSAERTGGSVSTLTIQRTQQEDSAVYLCASSIRQGVQAFFGQGTRLTVV.

This chain connects TRBV24-1 to TRBJ1-2; possible D gene TRBD1, 5 bases. The ends were cut back, 0 bases at V and 4 bases at J, with 8 bases in the middle. CDR1 is KGHDR and CDR2 is SFDVKD in the germline V gene. This CDR3 has 14 residues. In nucleotides, the CDR3 is TGTGCCACCAGTGATTTGGAGGGACTCTATGGCTACACCTTC. Translating gives CATSDLEGLYGYTF.

This clonotype was found a few times. The chain uses TRBV29-1 and TRBJ1-1, with D perhaps matching TRBD1 (6 bases). V lost 7 bases and J lost 4, with 13 bases in between. CDR1 and CDR2 from the germline V gene are SQVTM and ANQGSEA. This CDR3 has 12 amino acids. For the CDR3, the DNA is TGCAGCGGCGCGGGACACGCCACTGAAGCTTTCTTT. Protein: CSGAGHATEAFF.

This clonotype came up a few times. This sequence joins TRBV5-6 and TRBJ2-5; 7 bases fit TRBD1. Germline CDR1 SGHDT, CDR2 YYEEEE. This CDR3 is built from 16 residues. V was pared by 4 bases and J by 0 bases, with 9 bases of the junction left unmatched. CDR3 DNA sequence: TGTGCCAGCAGCCAATCTCGGGACAGCTACCAAGAGACCCAGTACTTC. Encoded protein: CASSQSRDSYQETQYF.

This clonotype appeared a single time. The chain combines TRBV24-1 with TRBJ2-5; 8 positions agree with TRBD2. The germline gives CDR1 KGHDR, CDR2 SFDVKD. The CDR3 loop spans 17 amino acids. V lost 3 bases and J lost 1; bases outside the gene matches: 9. CDR3 in DNA: TGTGCCACCAGTGATAGCCCGGGGGGGCCTGGCCAAGAGACCCAGTACTTC. This gives the protein CATSDSPGGPGQETQYF.

The chain uses TRBV20-1 and TRBJ2-7; a weak D match, TRBD2 (6 bases). V was pared by 6 bases and J by 2 bases, with 11 bases between. CDR1 and CDR2 from the germline V gene are DFQATT and SNEGSKA (reference sequence). The CDR3 has 12 amino acids. The CDR3 protein is CSAAGTAYEQYF. In DNA, the CDR3 is TGCAGTGCGGCGGGGACGGCCTACGAGCAGTACTTC.

The table lists this clonotype with many counts. This chain links TRBV5-6 with TRBJ1-2; a weak D match, TRBD1 (6 bases). CDR1 is SGHDT, CDR2 YYEEEE, per germline. There are 14 residues in the CDR3. V shed 6 bases and J shed 2 bases, with 14 bases lying between them. The CDR3 region is CASNPRGLNYGYTF. CDR3 nucleotides: TGTGCCAGCAACCCGCGGGGGCTCAACTATGGCTACACCTTC.

In its sample, this clonotype was seen a few times. V and J are TRBV4-3 and TRBJ2-5; D is undetermined. The CDR3 sequence is 16 residues long. CDR1 is LGHNA, CDR2 YSLEER, per germline. Trimming cost V 2 bases and J 1 base, with 14 bases left between them. CDR3 amino acids: CASSQWMGSSQETQYF. CDR3 bases: TGCGCCAGCAGCCAATGGATGGGAAGCAGCCAAGAGACCCAGTACTTC.

This chain joins TRBV3-1 and TRBJ2-5; D may be TRBD1 (5 bases). Germline V CDR1 and CDR2: LGHDT, YNNKEL (reference sequence). The ends were cut back, 0 bases at V and 5 bases at J, with 13 bases in the middle. The CDR3 runs 15 residues. The chain's CDR3 is CASSQETGPRETQYF. CDR3 bases: TGTGCCAGCAGCCAAGAAACAGGCCCACGGGAGACCCAGTACTTC.

V and J are TRBV7-2 and TRBJ2-5; 7 nucleotides agree with TRBD1. With 5 bases clipped from V and 4 bases from J, the junction kept 10 bases outside the gene matches. The CDR3 is 15 residues long. The germline CDR1 and CDR2 sequences are SGHTA and FQGNSA. CDR3 amino acids: CASSPDRALGETQYF. In DNA form, the CDR3 reads TGTGCCAGCAGCCCTGACAGGGCATTAGGAGAGACCCAGTACTTC.

To note about this clonotype: Being one base from a much bigger clone, this may be a read error. The chain links TRBV6-5 to TRBJ2-7, with D perhaps TRBD2 (5 bases). Germline values: CDR1 MNHEY, CDR2 SVGAGI. This CDR3 contains 14 residues. The V and J ends lost 4 bases and 2 bases respectively, with 12 bases between them. The chain's CDR3 is CASSSDTRPYEQYF. CDR3 sequence (DNA): TGTGCCAGCAGTTCCGACACTAGACCCTACGAGCAGTACTTC.

In this sample, this clonotype turned up a few times. This chain joins TRBV5-4 and TRBJ1-2; no clear D gene. CDR1 and CDR2 (germline): SGHNT, YYREEE (reference sequence). The CDR3 has 14 residues. V lost 1 base to trimming and J lost 2 bases, with 9 bases between them. CDR3 loop: CASSLSGRNYGYTF. The CDR3 coding sequence is TGTGCCAGCAGCTTGTCGGGCAGGAACTATGGCTACACCTTC.

This clonotype was detected a few times. The chain carries TRBV20-1 and TRBJ2-7; D tentatively reads TRBD1 or TRBD2 (5 bases each). Deletions cut 5 bases from V and 6 bases from J, with 23 bases between. Germline V CDR1 and CDR2: DFQATT, SNEGSKA (reference sequence). The CDR3 extends over 15 amino acids. The CDR3: CSAGERWVGDGEQYF. The CDR3 DNA reads TGCAGTGCTGGCGAGCGGTGGGTGGGGGATGGCGAGCAGTACTTC.

J is TRBJ1-6 and V is TRBV20-1; 12 nucleotides line up with TRBD1. V lost 2 bases to trimming and J lost 9 bases; unmatched junction nucleotides: 5. CDR3 size: 15 residues. Germline V gene data show CDR1 as DFQATT and CDR2 as SNEGSKA (reference sequence). DNA for the CDR3: TGCAGTGCTAGAACCCCGGGACAGGGGGCTTCACCCCTCCACTTT. It is translated as CSARTPGQGASPLHF.

The V gene is TRBV4-1, the J gene TRBJ2-7, with 7 bases that match TRBD1. The junction had 3 bases not matched to a gene; V was cut back by 3 bases and J by 4 bases. The length of the CDR3 is 13 residues. In germline, CDR1 is MGHRA, CDR2 YSYEKL. The CDR3 sequence: CASSQIQGYEQYF. CDR3 coding DNA: TGCGCCAGCAGCCAGATACAGGGGTACGAGCAGTACTTC.

The chain joins TRBV24-1 to TRBJ2-3; D is possibly TRBD1 (6 bases). V lost 4 bases and J 3 bases, leaving 10 bases between the germline ends. Germline lookup yields CDR1 KGHDR and CDR2 SFDVKD. This CDR3 region has 14 residues. CDR3 coding DNA: TGTGCCACCAGTGAATCCAGGGGAACAGATACGCAGTATTTT. This gives the protein CATSESRGTDTQYF.

The V and J genes are TRBV5-1 and TRBJ2-5; D is perhaps TRBD1 or TRBD2 (5 bases each). V gave up 1 base and J gave up 2 bases, with 12 bases separating them. The CDR3 consists of 15 residues. CDR1 is SGHRS, CDR2 YFSETQ, per germline. The CDR3 is CASSLWSGTQETQYF. CDR3 DNA sequence: TGCGCCAGCAGCTTGTGGTCAGGGACGCAAGAGACCCAGTACTTC.

This clonotype was observed at least ten times. V is TRBV3-1 and J is TRBJ1-1, with D possibly TRBD1 on 5 matching bases. Germline lookup yields CDR1 LGHDT and CDR2 YNNKEL (reference sequence). The CDR3 loop spans 13 amino acids. Trimming shortened V by 0 bases and J by 5 bases, and 7 bases separated the two germline ends. Here the CDR3 reads CASSQEGRTEAFF. As DNA, the CDR3 is TGTGCCAGCAGCCAAGAGGGACGAACTGAAGCTTTCTTT.

About this clonotype itself: Germline and junction disagree at one end, which may indicate a read error. The CDR3 loop reads CASSREGTAGGNEQFF. The DNA for the CDR3 is TGTGCTAGCAGCCGGGAGGGCACGGCCGGGGGCAATGAGCAGTTCTTC. The chain joins TRBV7-7 to TRBJ2-1, with 8 positions matching TRBD2. The germline V gene encodes CDR1 SSHAT and CDR2 FNYEAQ (reference sequence). The CDR3 totals 16 residues.

This clonotype has more than one count but fewer than ten. CDR3 protein: CASSLAAEGFNYGYTF. Written as DNA, the CDR3 is TGTGCCAGCAGCTTAGCAGCAGAGGGATTTAACTATGGCTACACCTTC. This chain uses TRBV11-1 with TRBJ1-2; unclear D gene. The CDR3 has 16 amino acids. V gave up 0 bases and J gave up 1 base, with 12 bases separating them. Per the germline V gene, CDR1 is SGHAT and CDR2 is FQDESV (reference sequence). Full variable domain (outside the CDR3, taken from reference TRBV11-1 and TRBJ1-2): EAEVAQSPRYKITEKSQAVAFWCDPISGHATLYWYRQILGQGPELLVQFQDESVVDDSQLPKDRFSAERLKGVDSTLKIQPAELGDSAMYLCASSLAAEGFNYGYTFGSGTRLTVV.

This chain links TRBV29-1 with TRBJ2-7; D possibly matches TRBD1 or TRBD2 (6 bases each). V was cut by 6 bases and J by 2 bases, with 17 bases left in between. The CDR3 has 14 amino acids. The germline CDR1 and CDR2 sequences are SQVTM and ANQGSEA. The CDR3 bases are TGCAGCGTCACCCGCGGGACAAGTACCTACGAGCAGTACTTC. Its translation is CSVTRGTSTYEQYF.